These 19 T cell receptor beta chains came from one sample sequenced in a study of blood T cell repertoires in COVID-19. TCRdb keeps only in-frame clones here, not all; method: immunoSEQ multiplex PCR. The sample records 140,000 to 150,000 clones, roughly 90% being singletons. The sequenced material came from peripheral blood. These receptors were collected from a human donor in a cohort sampled during active COVID-19.

The genes are TRBV7-9 and TRBJ1-2; 7 positions agree with TRBD1. CDR1 is SEHNR and CDR2 is FQNEAQ in the germline V gene (reference sequence). V lost 6 bases and J lost 2; bases outside the gene matches: 3. The CDR3 sequence is 13 residues long. This CDR3 reads CASRLTGNYGYTF. Written as DNA, the CDR3 is TGTGCCAGCAGACTGACAGGGAACTATGGCTACACCTTC.

This sequence joins TRBV30 and TRBJ2-7; D is ambiguous. V dropped 2 bases and J dropped 5 bases, with 10 bases sitting between them. The CDR3 consists of 12 residues. Germline V CDR1 and CDR2: GTSNPN, SVGIG (reference sequence). The CDR3 protein is CAWSPSVHEQYF. The CDR3 region has the DNA TGTGCCTGGAGTCCCTCTGTTCACGAGCAGTACTTC. The whole variable domain, remainder taken from reference TRBV30 and TRBJ2-7, is SQTIHQWPATLVQPVGSPLSLECTVEGTSNPNLYWYRQAAGRGLQLLFYSVGIGQISSEVPQNLSASRPQDRQFILSSKKLLLSDSGFYLCAWSPSVHEQYFGPGTRLTVT.

This clone appeared once. The chain joins TRBV4-1 to TRBJ1-3; a weak D match, TRBD1 (6 bases). The CDR3 consists of 15 residues. Germline assignment: CDR1 MGHRA and CDR2 YSYEKL. The germline V and J ends were trimmed by 2 bases and 4 bases, with 12 bases remaining between them. The DNA for the CDR3 is TGCGCCAGCAGCCAACTCACACAGGGAGGAAACACCATATATTTT. Its translation: CASSQLTQGGNTIYF.

The chain joins TRBV9 to TRBJ2-1; the D gene is possibly TRBD2 (5 bases). From germline, CDR1 is SGDLS and CDR2 YYNGEE. V was shortened by 0 bases and J by 6 bases, with 7 bases between the two germline ends. This CDR3 is 13 amino acids long. Written as DNA, the CDR3 is TGTGCCAGCAGCGTAGCTGGGAGCAATGAGCAGTTCTTC. Translation gives CASSVAGSNEQFF.

The chain recombines TRBV30 with TRBJ2-3, with unresolved D. The germline CDR1 and CDR2 sequences are GTSNPN and SVGIG (reference sequence). This CDR3 contains 13 residues. V shed 5 bases and J shed 11 bases, with 20 bases lying between them. CDR3 sequence: CAWSLETPDQQYF. CDR3 nucleotides: TGTGCCTGGTCCTTGGAGACCCCCGATCAGCAGTATTTT. Looking up the rest from reference TRBV30 and TRBJ2-3 gives the full variable domain: SQTIHQWPATLVQPVGSPLSLECTVEGTSNPNLYWYRQAAGRGLQLLFYSVGIGQISSEVPQNLSASRPQDRQFILSSKKLLLSDSGFYLCAWSLETPDQQYFGPGTRLTVL.

This chain links TRBV30 with TRBJ2-1, with TRBD2 identical over 13 bases. The germline V gene has CDR1 GTSNPN and CDR2 SVGIG (reference sequence). V lost 1 base to trimming and J lost 4 bases; unmatched junction nucleotides: 1. The CDR3 sequence is 15 residues long. The CDR3: CAWSELAGGYNEQFF. CDR3 sequence (DNA): TGTGCCTGGAGTGAACTAGCGGGAGGGTACAATGAGCAGTTCTTC.

On this clone itself: At the DNA level, this CDR3 is encoded by other sequences in the same sample as well. V and J are TRBV7-9 and TRBJ1-5, with 10 nucleotides matching TRBD1. Germline trimming cut 5 bases from V and 5 bases from J; bases unmatched to any gene: 6. The CDR3 is 15 amino acids. Germline V CDR1 and CDR2: SEHNR, FQNEAQ (reference sequence). CDR3 region: CASSPAGTGDQPQHF. The CDR3 DNA follows: TGTGCCAGCAGCCCCGCAGGGACAGGGGATCAGCCCCAGCATTTT. Complete variable domain (other parts from reference TRBV7-9 and TRBJ1-5): DTGVSQNPRHKITKRGQNVTFRCDPISEHNRLYWYRQTLGQGPEFLTYFQNEAQLEKSRLLSDRFSAERPKGSFSTLEIQRTEQGDSAMYLCASSPAGTGDQPQHFGDGTRLSIL.

The rearrangement uses TRBV30 and TRBJ2-2; TRBD2 aligns across 9 bases. This CDR3 spans 16 amino acids. Germline assignment: CDR1 GTSNPN and CDR2 SVGIG (reference sequence). With V trimmed by 0 bases and J by 7 bases, 9 bases remained unmatched. CDR3 region: CAWSVRRAGGHGELFF. CDR3 nucleotide sequence: TGTGCCTGGAGTGTACGGCGAGCGGGAGGTCACGGGGAGCTGTTTTTT.

The chain carries TRBV18 and TRBJ2-5; D is perhaps TRBD1 (5 bases). Germline values: CDR1 KGHSH, CDR2 LQKENI. The CDR3 is 15 residues long. V dropped 0 bases and J dropped 5 bases, with 13 bases sitting between them. CDR3 sequence reads: CASSPPSGAGETQYF. CDR3 sequence (DNA): TGTGCCAGCTCACCACCGTCTGGGGCAGGGGAGACCCAGTACTTC.

This rearrangement joins TRBV27 to TRBJ1-6; D is ambiguous. This CDR3 spans 14 amino acids. Trimming removed 4 bases from V and 6 bases from J, with 10 bases in between. CDR1 is MNHEY, CDR2 SMNVEV, per germline (reference sequence). Here the CDR3 DNA reads TGTGCCAGCAGTTCACTCGGTATTAATTCACCCCTCCACTTT. Translation: CASSSLGINSPLHF.

The CDR3 DNA is TGTGCCAGCTCGGGGGGAGCGAGCTCTGGGGCCAACGTCCTGACTTTC. Protein product: CASSGGASSGANVLTF. This chain uses TRBV18 with TRBJ2-6; D possibly corresponds to TRBD2 (6 bases). Trimming took off 6 bases at V and 0 bases at J, with 12 bases between the two ends. The CDR3 runs 16 residues. Germline CDR1 is KGHSH and CDR2 is LQKENI.

This chain joins TRBV5-6 and TRBJ2-3; a possible D gene is TRBD2 (6 bases). The V end was cut by 2 bases, the J end by 4 bases, with 20 bases between. Germline V gene sequence: CDR1 SGHDT, CDR2 YYEEEE. The CDR3 loop spans 17 amino acids. Here the CDR3 DNA reads TGTGCCAGCAGCTTATCGGGAGAGGGTATCAGCGCAGATACGCAGTATTTT. Translating gives CASSLSGEGISADTQYF.

The chain recombines TRBV6-5 with TRBJ2-1; D may be TRBD2 (6 bases). Germline V lookup: CDR1 MNHEY, CDR2 SVGAGI. CDR3 length equals 12 residues. V shed 0 bases and J shed 10 bases, with 7 bases lying between them. This chain's CDR3 is CASSYSREEQFF. DNA of the CDR3: TGTGCCAGCAGTTACTCACGGGAGGAGCAGTTCTTC.

J is TRBJ1-1 and V is TRBV12-3 or TRBV12-4; the D is unclear. There are 13 residues in the CDR3. V shed 2 bases and J shed 1 base, with 5 bases lying between them. CDR3 protein: CASSLSGNTEAFF. CDR3 coding DNA: TGTGCCAGCAGTTTATCGGGGAACACTGAAGCTTTCTTT.

A word on this clone: The same CDR3 is also encoded by other DNA sequences in this sample. The V call is TRBV7-2, the J call TRBJ2-5; 8 bases are shared with TRBD2. This CDR3 is 16 amino acids long. V trimming: 1 base; J trimming: 2 bases; junction bases outside the gene matches: 6. The germline gives CDR1 SGHTA, CDR2 FQGNSA. CDR3 amino acids: CASSLGASGGQETQYF. The CDR3 bases are TGTGCCAGCAGCTTAGGGGCCAGCGGGGGACAAGAGACCCAGTACTTC.

The chain joins TRBV30 to TRBJ2-2; 9 nucleotides line up with TRBD1. The germline gives CDR1 GTSNPN, CDR2 SVGIG (reference sequence). This CDR3 region has 15 residues. The junction had 6 bases not matched to a gene; V was cut back by 5 bases and J by 2 bases. CDR3 protein: CAWVRDRVNTGELFF. The CDR3 DNA is TGTGCCTGGGTCCGGGACAGGGTTAACACCGGGGAGCTGTTTTTT.

The chain couples TRBV20-1 to TRBJ2-2; TRBD2 agrees at 13 bases. The CDR3 loop spans 18 amino acids. The V segment lost 6 bases and the J segment 7 bases; nucleotides outside the gene matches: 17. Germline loops: CDR1 DFQATT, CDR2 SNEGSKA (reference sequence). In DNA, the CDR3 is TGCAGTGCAAGTGCGGGTCGGGGGACTAGCGGGAAGGACGGGGAGCTGTTTTTT. Translation gives CSASAGRGTSGKDGELFF.

Concerning this clone: This same CDR3 is encoded by further DNA sequences in the sample. The chain has TRBV7-2 and TRBJ2-2; D is unresolved. The CDR3 is made up of 13 amino acids. Germline loops: CDR1 SGHTA, CDR2 FQGNSA. Trimming cost V 5 bases and J 2 bases, with 6 bases left between them. The CDR3 coding sequence is TGTGCCAGCAGCCCCGGTAACACCGGGGAGCTGTTTTTT. Encoded protein: CASSPGNTGELFF.

This sequence joins TRBV5-6 and TRBJ2-3; no definite D call. In germline, CDR1 is SGHDT, CDR2 YYEEEE. The CDR3 has 13 amino acids. V lost 6 bases and J lost 3, with 11 bases in between. This CDR3 is CASNTAGTDTQYF. DNA of the CDR3: TGTGCCAGCAACACTGCCGGGACAGATACGCAGTATTTT.